The 18 T cell receptor beta chains reported below all come from one sample, sequenced in a study of cytomegalovirus exposure and HLA in healthy donors. The PCR used 60 Vbeta and 13 Jbeta primers. Clones were read by immunoSEQ multiplex PCR, and TCRdb kept only the in-frame ones, dropping some. Of 200,000 to 250,000 clones listed, 65% to 85% are singletons. The sequenced sample consisted of PBMCs. These receptors originate from a man aged 50-60 years in good health and CMV-seronegative.

This chain joins TRBV29-1 and TRBJ1-4, with D perhaps TRBD1 (5 bases). CDR1 and CDR2 (germline): SQVTM, ANQGSEA. The V end lost 3 bases, the J end lost 10 bases, and 9 bases lay between the germline ends. The CDR3 totals 11 residues. The CDR3 protein is CSVEGGGKLFF. CDR3 sequence (DNA): TGCAGCGTTGAGGGGGGGGGAAAACTGTTTTTT.

The rearrangement links TRBV30 to TRBJ1-6; D unclear. The CDR3 totals 12 residues. Germline V lookup: CDR1 GTSNPN, CDR2 SVGIG (reference sequence). V lost 4 bases and J lost 6, with 7 bases in between. This CDR3 is CAWTLSNSPLHF. CDR3 bases: TGTGCCTGGACTCTCTCTAATTCACCCCTCCACTTT.

The CDR3 DNA reads as TGTGCCAGCAGCTTGGACCATGCGGGAGGGCCGGATACGCAGTATTTT. It encodes CASSLDHAGGPDTQYF. The chain has TRBV7-2 and TRBJ2-3; 9 bases fit TRBD2. Germline CDR1 and CDR2: SGHTA and FQGNSA. V shed 3 bases and J 6 bases; nucleotides not matched to a gene: 10. The CDR3 is 16 residues long.

The chain has TRBV27 and TRBJ1-2, with a possible D match to TRBD1 (5 bases). Between the trimmed V and J ends, which lost 2 bases and 0 bases, there was a span of 10 bases. Germline assignment: CDR1 MNHEY and CDR2 SMNVEV (reference sequence). The CDR3 is 15 residues long. CDR3 in DNA: TGTGCCAGCAGTTTACAGGGAAGAACTAACTATGGCTACACCTTC. Protein: CASSLQGRTNYGYTF.

As to this clone: Other DNA sequences in this specimen translate into the identical CDR3. The V call is TRBV7-3, the J call TRBJ2-3; D gene unclear. Trimming cost V 3 bases and J 1 base, with 5 bases left between them. The CDR3 spans 13 residues. The V gene's germline CDR1 is SGHTA and CDR2 FQGTGA. The CDR3 nucleotides are TGTGCCAGCAGCTTGAGTGGCACAGATACGCAGTATTTT. Protein: CASSLSGTDTQYF.

The chain carries TRBV19 and TRBJ2-7; 7 positions agree with TRBD2. V was clipped by 7 bases and J by 4 bases; unmatched bases: 13. CDR1 is LNHDA and CDR2 is SQIVND in the germline V gene (reference sequence). This CDR3 is built from 15 residues. As DNA, the CDR3 is TGTGCCAGTACGCCCAACGGGGCGGGAGATTACGAGCAGTACTTC. As protein: CASTPNGAGDYEQYF.

The chain recombines TRBV7-2 with TRBJ2-5, with D possibly TRBD2 on 5 matching bases. This CDR3 comprises 13 residues. The germline V gene has CDR1 SGHTA and CDR2 FQGNSA. Trimming took 2 bases from V and 3 from J, leaving 7 bases between them. The CDR3 spells CASSLRREETQYF. In DNA form, the CDR3 reads TGTGCCAGCAGCTTACGGCGGGAAGAGACCCAGTACTTC.

Here the CDR3 DNA reads TGTGCCAGCAGTGAACAGGGGGCGATTGGCTACACCTTC. Protein: CASSEQGAIGYTF. The V gene is TRBV6-1, the J gene TRBJ1-2; 8 nucleotides match TRBD1. The J segment lost 7 bases and the V segment lost 2 bases, leaving 3 bases of the junction unmatched. CDR1 and CDR2 (germline): MNHNS, SASEGT. This CDR3 is 13 amino acids long.

This clone was seen just once. This sequence joins TRBV5-1 and TRBJ2-5; D gene uncertain. The last part of the DNA fits TRBJ2-7 better; the J call may be wrong. CDR1 and CDR2 (germline): SGHRS, YFSETQ. The CDR3 runs 15 residues. CDR3 amino acids: CASSFGASQRNEQYF. The CDR3 nucleotides read TGCGCCAGCAGCTTTGGAGCGTCTCAAAGAAACGAGCAGTACTTC.

This CDR3 reads CASSLGHGAQETQYF. CDR3 in DNA: TGTGCCAGCAGCTTAGGTCACGGAGCACAAGAGACCCAGTACTTC. This chain uses TRBV7-8 with TRBJ2-5; D remains ambiguous. Looked up from germline, CDR1 is SGHVS and CDR2 is FQNEAQ. This CDR3 has 15 amino acids. V was shortened by 1 base and J by 2 bases, with 11 bases between the two germline ends.

The gene calls are TRBV2 and TRBJ2-7; no reliable D call. CDR1 is SNHLY and CDR2 is FYNNEI in the germline V gene. The ends were cut back, 4 bases at V and 0 bases at J, with 13 bases in the middle. This CDR3 has 15 residues. The CDR3 region has the DNA TGTGCCAGCAGTGGGCGTATTCAGGCCTCCTACGAGCAGTACTTC. It yields the protein CASSGRIQASYEQYF.

This rearrangement joins TRBV7-8 to TRBJ2-7, with D perhaps TRBD1 (6 bases). V dropped 5 bases and J dropped 2 bases, with 13 bases sitting between them. CDR1 is SGHVS and CDR2 is FQNEAQ in the germline V gene. The length of the CDR3 is 14 residues. The CDR3: CASSITGQTYEQYF. Here the CDR3 DNA reads TGTGCCAGCAGCATAACTGGACAGACCTACGAGCAGTACTTC.

The chain employs TRBV7-6 and TRBJ2-1, with 7 bases matching TRBD2. CDR3 length: 16 amino acids. V shed 3 bases and J 7 bases; nucleotides not matched to a gene: 12. Germline CDR1 SGHVS, CDR2 FNYEAQ. CDR3 nucleotides: TGTGCCAGCAGCTTTGGGCCGTCGGGGGGTGGGAATGAGCAGTTCTTC. Translated, it gives CASSFGPSGGGNEQFF.

The gene calls are TRBV28 and TRBJ2-7, with TRBD2 matching 7 bases. Germline trimming cut 11 bases from V and 3 bases from J; bases unmatched to any gene: 10. CDR1 is MDHEN and CDR2 is SYDVKM in the germline V gene. The length of the CDR3 is 13 residues. The CDR3 reads CAGKSGASYEQYF. The CDR3 DNA sequence: TGTGCCGGAAAAAGCGGGGCTAGCTACGAGCAGTACTTC.

The chain carries TRBV5-6 and TRBJ1-1, with D hard to call. CDR3 length equals 13 residues. Trimming removed 1 base from V and 0 bases from J, with 4 bases in between. Germline V lookup: CDR1 SGHDT, CDR2 YYEEEE. The CDR3 sequence is CASSLNMNTEAFF. As DNA, the CDR3 is TGTGCCAGCAGCTTGAATATGAACACTGAAGCTTTCTTT.

V usage is TRBV28 and J usage is TRBJ2-1, with D possibly matching TRBD2 (6 bases). V was pared by 6 bases and J by 3 bases, with 9 bases between. The CDR3 runs to 13 residues. Germline CDR1 and CDR2: MDHEN and SYDVKM. This chain's CDR3 is CASRRDFYNEQFF. Here the CDR3 DNA reads TGTGCCAGCAGGAGGGACTTCTACAATGAGCAGTTCTTC.

This rearrangement joins TRBV7-2 to TRBJ2-5; TRBD2 matches at 8 bases. The DNA end is a closer match to TRBJ2-7, so the J assignment may be wrong. CDR3 length equals 17 residues. Germline assignment: CDR1 SGHTA and CDR2 FQGNSA. This chain's CDR3 is CASSLETSGAWSYEQYF. The CDR3 region has the DNA TGTGCCAGCAGCTTAGAAACTAGCGGAGCCTGGAGCTACGAGCAGTACTTC.

The chain has TRBV6-5 and TRBJ2-7, with 10 bases matching TRBD2. Germline CDR1 reads MNHEY; CDR2 reads SVGAGI. CDR3 length: 15 residues. Trimming at V came to 0 bases and at J to 5 bases, leaving 4 bases not matched to a gene. CDR3 loop: CASSYSVAGGHEQYF. The CDR3, as DNA: TGTGCCAGCAGTTACTCCGTAGCGGGAGGCCACGAGCAGTACTTC.